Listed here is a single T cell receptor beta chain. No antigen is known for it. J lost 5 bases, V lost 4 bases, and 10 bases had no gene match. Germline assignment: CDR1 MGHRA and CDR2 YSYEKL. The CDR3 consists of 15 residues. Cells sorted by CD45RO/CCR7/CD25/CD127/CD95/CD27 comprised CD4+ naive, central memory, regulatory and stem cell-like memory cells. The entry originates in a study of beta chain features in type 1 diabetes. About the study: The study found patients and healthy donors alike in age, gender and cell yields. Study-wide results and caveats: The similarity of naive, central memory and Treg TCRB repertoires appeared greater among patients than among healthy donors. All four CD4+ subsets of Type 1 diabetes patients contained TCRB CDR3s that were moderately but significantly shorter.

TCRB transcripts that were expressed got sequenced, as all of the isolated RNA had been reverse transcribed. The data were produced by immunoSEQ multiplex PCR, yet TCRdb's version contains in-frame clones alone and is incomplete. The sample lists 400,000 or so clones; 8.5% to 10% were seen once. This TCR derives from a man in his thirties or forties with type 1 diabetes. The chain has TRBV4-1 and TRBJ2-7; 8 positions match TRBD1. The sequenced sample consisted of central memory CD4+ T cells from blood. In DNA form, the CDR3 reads TGCGCCAGCAGCCCAGGTAGACAGGGGACCCACGAGCAGTACTTC. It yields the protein CASSPGRQGTHEQYF.